Sequencing of this T cell receptor beta chain was carried out in a study of cytomegalovirus exposure and HLA in healthy donors. The overall study: An early release of data contained roughly 90 million unique TCRs, which came from HLA-typed donors.

V was pared by 6 bases and J by 3 bases, with 9 bases between. Germline V gene lookup returns CDR1 MDHEN and CDR2 SYDVKM. The CDR3 is 12 residues long. Broader study findings: Being indistinguishable, some V segments were excluded, TRBV6-2 and TRBV6-3 among them. Later findings reportedly placed an Asian-associated ancestry cluster below the approximately 650-donor mean for N-insertions. Links to common viral pathogens appeared, in a later analysis, for several of the most significant clusters.

As concerns this clone: The antigen remains undetermined. Other DNA sequences in the sample encode the same CDR3.

Primers included in the PCR were 60 Vbeta and 13 Jbeta primers. Profiled with immunoSEQ multiplex PCR; TCRdb holds only in-frame clones, not every one. The sample lists about 150,000 clones, about 80% occurring once. This sequence was found in a man aged 30-40 years in good health and CMV-seropositive. What was sequenced was PBMCs. The V call is TRBV28, the J call TRBJ2-7; maybe TRBD1 (5 bases). CDR3 amino acids: CASSPRVYEQYF. The CDR3 DNA is TGTGCCAGCAGCCCCAGGGTCTACGAGCAGTACTTC.